The 9 T cell receptor beta chains below were found in one sample sequenced in a study of cytomegalovirus exposure and HLA in healthy donors. The PCR was carried out with 60 Vbeta primers and 13 Jbeta primers. Measured with immunoSEQ multiplex PCR; TCRdb has only the in-frame clones, and not every one. Recorded for this sample: approximately 58,000 clones. The sequenced sample was PBMCs. These receptors were taken from a man younger than 30 in good health and CMV-seropositive.

The V call is TRBV19, the J call TRBJ2-5, with D maybe TRBD1 (8 bases). V lost 1 base and J lost 4, with 13 bases in between. The CDR3 is made up of 15 amino acids. Germline V gene sequence: CDR1 LNHDA, CDR2 SQIVND (reference sequence). CDR3 sequence reads: CASSIGQGRGETQYF. The DNA for the CDR3 is TGTGCCAGTAGTATAGGACAGGGGAGGGGAGAGACCCAGTACTTC. The whole variable domain, filled in from reference TRBV19 and TRBJ2-5, reads DGGITQSPKYLFRKEGQNVTLSCEQNLNHDAMYWYRQDPGQGLRLIYYSQIVNDFQKGDIAEGYSVSREKKESFPLTVTSAQKNPTAFYLCASSIGQGRGETQYFGPGTRLLVL.

The chain uses TRBV7-8 and TRBJ2-7; 11 bases are shared with TRBD2. The CDR3 has 15 amino acids. V lost 6 bases to trimming and J lost 1 base; unmatched junction nucleotides: 5. Germline V lookup: CDR1 SGHVS, CDR2 FQNEAQ. In DNA, the CDR3 is TGTGCCAGCAGGCCACTAGCGGGAGAATCCTACGAGCAGTACTTC. Residues: CASRPLAGESYEQYF.

The V and J genes are TRBV18 and TRBJ2-5; 7 nucleotides align to TRBD2. The CDR3 is 15 amino acids. The V and J ends lost 3 bases and 3 bases, in that order; junction bases with no gene match: 7. Germline CDR1 and CDR2: KGHSH and LQKENI. CDR3 sequence (DNA): TGTGCCAGCTCACCTCCTTGGGGAGGGGAAGAGACCCAGTACTTC. It yields the protein CASSPPWGGEETQYF.

V usage is TRBV12-5 and J usage is TRBJ1-5; 7 nucleotides agree with TRBD1. V was clipped by 1 base and J by 9 bases; unmatched bases: 9. The CDR3 is made up of 15 amino acids. Germline V gene sequence: CDR1 LGHNT, CDR2 FRNRAP. The CDR3 spells CASGLGGQQDRPQHF. The CDR3 DNA follows: TGTGCTAGTGGTTTGGGGGGACAGCAAGACCGGCCCCAGCATTTT. Combining the CDR3 with reference TRBV12-5 and TRBJ1-5 gives the whole variable domain DARVTQTPRHKVTEMGQEVTMRCQPILGHNTVFWYRQTMMQGLELLAYFRNRAPLDDSGMPKDRFSAEMPDATLATLKIQPSEPRDSAVYFCASGLGGQQDRPQHFGDGTRLSIL.

Here the CDR3 reads CASRPDGLGQPQHF. The CDR3 nucleotides read TGTGCCAGTAGACCTGACGGGTTGGGTCAGCCCCAGCATTTT. The rearrangement uses TRBV6-6 and TRBJ1-5; the D is unclear. CDR3 length: 14 residues. The V and J ends lost 9 bases and 6 bases respectively, with 18 bases between them. Germline values: CDR1 MNHNY, CDR2 SVGAGI (reference sequence).

The genes are TRBV28 and TRBJ2-7; TRBD2 matches 10 bases. CDR3 length equals 16 residues. The junction had 7 bases not matched to a gene; V was cut back by 2 bases and J by 3 bases. Germline V gives CDR1 MDHEN, CDR2 SYDVKM. CDR3 bases: TGTGCCAGCAGTTTACTAGCGGGAGCTTCCAACTACGAGCAGTACTTC. It codes for CASSLLAGASNYEQYF.

The CDR3 nucleotides read TGTGCCAGCAGCGCCAACAGGGGAACTGAAGCTTTCTTT. Translated: CASSANRGTEAFF. The chain is built from TRBV7-9 and TRBJ1-1; TRBD1 aligns across 7 bases. From germline, CDR1 is SEHNR and CDR2 FQNEAQ (reference sequence). Losses at the gene ends were 5 bases for V and 5 bases for J; bases not matched to a gene: 5. The CDR3 consists of 13 residues.

The rearrangement joins TRBV2 to TRBJ2-5; 7 nucleotides match TRBD2. Unmatched junction bases numbered 14, after V lost 3 bases and J lost 7 bases. CDR3 size: 16 residues. CDR1 is SNHLY and CDR2 is FYNNEI in the germline V gene. DNA of the CDR3: TGTGCCAGCAGTGATGAAAGGGGAGGGCCCGGAGGGACCCAGTACTTC. It is translated as CASSDERGGPGGTQYF.

The rearrangement uses TRBV5-1 and TRBJ2-1, with TRBD2 as a possible D gene (7 bases). The CDR3 extends over 18 amino acids. V was trimmed by 0 bases and J by 6 bases, leaving 22 bases between them. Germline CDR1 SGHRS, CDR2 YFSETQ. The CDR3 is CASSLGAHSEGGVNEQFF. The DNA for the CDR3 is TGCGCCAGCAGCTTGGGGGCCCATAGCGAGGGGGGGGTCAATGAGCAGTTCTTC.